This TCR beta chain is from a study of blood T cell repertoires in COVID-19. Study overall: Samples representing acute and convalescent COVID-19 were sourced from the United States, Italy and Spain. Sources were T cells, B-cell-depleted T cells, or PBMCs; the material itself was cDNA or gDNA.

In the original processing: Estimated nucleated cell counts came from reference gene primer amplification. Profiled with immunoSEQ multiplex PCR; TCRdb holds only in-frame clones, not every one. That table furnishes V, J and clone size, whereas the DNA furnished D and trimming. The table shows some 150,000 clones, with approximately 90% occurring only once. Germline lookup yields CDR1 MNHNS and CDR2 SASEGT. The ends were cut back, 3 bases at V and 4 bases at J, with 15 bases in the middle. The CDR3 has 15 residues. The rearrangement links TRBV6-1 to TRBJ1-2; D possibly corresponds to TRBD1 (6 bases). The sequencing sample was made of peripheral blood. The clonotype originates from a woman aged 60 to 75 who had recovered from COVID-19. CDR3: CASSDPQGFAYGYTF. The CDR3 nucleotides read TGTGCCAGCAGTGACCCCCAGGGGTTCGCCTATGGCTACACCTTC.